Listed below are T cell receptor beta chains from one sample, sequenced in a study of CD4 T cell repertoires in COVID-19. Generated by immunoSEQ multiplex PCR, the TCRdb table keeps only in-frame clones and is missing some. The sample has thousands of clones; about 85% are singletons. Source: effector memory CD4+ T cells from blood, taken before the COVID-19 pandemic. The receptors were gathered from a human donor who had COVID-19. The CDR3 runs from the conserved cysteine through the conserved F or W. D genes are given only for firm matches. Clone size is not always given. Where it is, it says once, few, many or a class for expanded clones.

d_gene	v_gene	abundance	j_gene	CDR3nt	CDR3aa
TRBD1	TRBV6-5	-	TRBJ2-5	TGTGCCAGCAGACCACAGGGGGCGAGAGAAGAGACCCAGTACTTC	CASRPQGAREETQYF
-	TRBV10-2	-	TRBJ1-1	TGCGCCAGCAGAAGGAACAGGGAAGGGACTGAAGCTTTCTTT	CASRRNREGTEAFF
-	TRBV10-3	-	TRBJ2-1	TGTGCCATCAGTGAGTCGGAGGTTCAAGATGAGCAGTTCTTC	CAISESEVQDEQFF
-	TRBV5-1	-	TRBJ2-4	TGCGCCAGCAGCTTGTCTCAGGGGACCATTCAGTACTTC	CASSLSQGTIQYF
-	TRBV6-6	-	TRBJ2-5	-	CASSSSGLAVQETQYF
TRBD2	TRBV7-9	-	TRBJ2-1	TGTGCCAGCACTCGGACTAGCGGGGTTTACAATGAGCAGTTCTTC	CASTRTSGVYNEQFF
TRBD2	TRBV2	-	TRBJ2-5	TGTGCCAGCAGTGACGGGGCGGGAGCTCAAGAGACCCAGTACTTC	CASSDGAGAQETQYF
TRBD1	TRBV10-3	few	TRBJ1-2	TGTGCCATCGGAAGTCCGGGACAGGGCTTGAACAACTATGGCTACACCTTC	CAIGSPGQGLNNYGYTF
TRBD1	TRBV11-2	-	TRBJ2-3	TGTGCCAGCAGCAACCAGGGGGCAGGCACAGATACGCAGTATTTT	CASSNQGAGTDTQYF
TRBD1	TRBV2	-	TRBJ2-2	TGTGCCAGCAGTGAAAGGGGGCTGGGGGAGCTGTTTTTT	CASSERGLGELFF
-	TRBV7-9	-	TRBJ2-3	TGTGCCAGCAGCTCCCTGAGCAGGTCAATCACAGATACGCAGTATTTT	CASSSLSRSITDTQYF
-	TRBV11-3	-	TRBJ2-2	TGTGCCAGCAGCCGGGGAGCGTACACCGGGGAGCTGTTTTTT	CASSRGAYTGELFF
TRBD2	TRBV7-3	-	TRBJ2-1	TGTGCCAGCAGCAAGGGACTAGCGGGGGACAATGAGCAGTTCTTC	CASSKGLAGDNEQFF
TRBD1	TRBV7-2	-	TRBJ2-1	TGTGCCAGCAGCTCCCCGGGCAGGGGGCGGCACAATGAGCAGTTCTTC	CASSSPGRGRHNEQFF
TRBD1	TRBV27	-	TRBJ2-2	TGTGCCAGCAGACCGCGACAGGGGGCCGGCGGGGAGCTGTTTTTT	CASRPRQGAGGELFF
TRBD1	TRBV5-1	-	TRBJ1-2	TGCGCCAGCAGGTTGGGTGCCCCGGGACAGGGAGGCTATGGCTACACCTTC	CASRLGAPGQGGYGYTF
-	TRBV6-5	-	TRBJ2-7	TGTGCCAGCAGTTACGGGGCCAGTACCTACGAGCAGTACTTC	CASSYGASTYEQYF
TRBD2	TRBV29-1	-	TRBJ2-7	TGCAGCGTTGGTAAAAGCGGGGGCGAGCAGTACTTC	CSVGKSGGEQYF
TRBD1	TRBV7-2	-	TRBJ1-1	TGTGCCAGCAGCTTCCCGGGACAGGGACGGGGAGCTGAAGCTTTCTTT	CASSFPGQGRGAEAFF
TRBD2	TRBV5-1	-	TRBJ2-3	TGCGCCAGCAGGGGGGGACTAGCAGGACCAGATACGCAGTATTTT	CASRGGLAGPDTQYF
TRBD1	TRBV29-1	-	TRBJ2-7	TGCAGCGTCACAGACCAGGACAGGGGGCGGGTGCAGTACTTC	CSVTDQDRGRVQYF
-	TRBV18	-	TRBJ1-6	TGTGCCAGCTCCGAGTCCGCCACGGATTCACCCCTCCACTTT	CASSESATDSPLHF
-	TRBV28	-	TRBJ1-3	TGTGCCACCAGGGGACCGGCGGGAGGAAACACCATATATTTT	CATRGPAGGNTIYF
TRBD2	TRBV4-2	-	TRBJ2-1	TGTGCCAGCAGCGTCCCTAGCGGGGGGATCCAAGGGAATGAGCAGTTCTTC	CASSVPSGGIQGNEQFF
TRBD1	TRBV4-1	-	TRBJ2-5	TGCGCCAGCAGCCAAGAGACAGGGGGCATGGAGACCCAGTACTTC	CASSQETGGMETQYF
TRBD1	TRBV6-6	-	TRBJ1-5	TGTGCCAGCAGTGAGACAGGGGGAGGTCAGCCCCAGCATTTT	CASSETGGGQPQHF
-	TRBV5-1	once	TRBJ2-1	TGCGCCAGCAGCATTACTAGTTCCACTAGCTCCTACAATGAGCAGTTCTTC	CASSITSSTSSYNEQFF
-	TRBV28	-	TRBJ2-1	TGTGCCAGCAGTTTTAGAAATGAGCAGTTCTTC	CASSFRNEQFF
TRBD1	TRBV27	-	TRBJ2-1	TGTGCCAGCAGTGAACAGGGGTACAATGAGCAGTTCTTC	CASSEQGYNEQFF
TRBD1	TRBV7-9	-	TRBJ1-1	TGTGCCAGCAGCTTAGATGGGACAGTGAACACTGAAGCTTTCTTT	CASSLDGTVNTEAFF
TRBD1	TRBV7-2	-	TRBJ1-2	TGTGCCACCGAGACAGGGAACCTGCGCGGCTACACCTTC	CATETGNLRGYTF
TRBD1	TRBV6-1	few	TRBJ1-2	TGTGCCAGCAGTCCGTCCAGGGGGTACTATGGCTACACCTTC	CASSPSRGYYGYTF
-	TRBV19	once	TRBJ1-1	TGTGCCAGTAGTTCGGCCAGGGACACTGAAGCTTTCTTT	CASSSARDTEAFF
-	TRBV6-5	-	TRBJ2-3	TGTGCCAGCAGTGAGACAGCAGATACGCAGTATTTT	CASSETADTQYF
-	TRBV7-2	-	TRBJ2-1	TGTGCCAGCAGCCCCCGGACAGGGAGGGCTGAGCAGTTCTTC	CASSPRTGRAEQFF
-	TRBV11-2	once	TRBJ1-1	TGTGCCAGCACCCACGGGAGGGACACTGAAGCTTTCTTT	CASTHGRDTEAFF
-	TRBV7-9	-	TRBJ1-1	TGTGCCAGCAGCACAAAACAGTTCACTGAAGCTTTCTTT	CASSTKQFTEAFF
-	TRBV19	-	TRBJ1-5	TGTGCCAGTAGCCCGGGGACGGGGGGCGTGGGCAATCAGCCCCAGCATTTT	CASSPGTGGVGNQPQHF
TRBD1	TRBV5-8	few	TRBJ2-3	TGTGCCAGCAGCCAGACAGGGGGCTTAACAGATACGCAGTATTTT	CASSQTGGLTDTQYF
TRBD1	TRBV19	once	TRBJ1-3	TGTGCCAGTAGCTCGACAGGGACTGGAAACACCATATATTTT	CASSSTGTGNTIYF
TRBD2	TRBV9	-	TRBJ2-5	TGTGCCAGCAGCGTAAGCCTAGCGGGAGAAGAGACCCAGTACTTC	CASSVSLAGEETQYF
-	TRBV28	-	TRBJ1-2	TGTGCCAGCAGGGGGGGAGGGGACGGCTATGGCTACACCTTC	CASRGGGDGYGYTF
-	TRBV6-4	-	TRBJ1-3	TGTGCCAGCAGTTTTCGGTCCGAAGAGGAAGAAAACACCATATATTTT	CASSFRSEEEENTIYF
TRBD1	TRBV19	-	TRBJ2-5	TGTGCCAGTAGTACTGAACAGGGGTGGGAGACCCAGTACTTC	CASSTEQGWETQYF
-	TRBV5-1	-	TRBJ2-1	TGCGCCAGCAGCTCAGACGGGGGTTCCTACAATGAGCAGTTCTTC	CASSSDGGSYNEQFF
-	TRBV18	-	TRBJ1-1	TGTGCCAGCTCACTAAATCGGGGGAGTATGAACACTGAAGCTTTCTTT	CASSLNRGSMNTEAFF
TRBD2	TRBV5-6	-	TRBJ2-7	TGTGCCAGCAGCTGGGGGCTAGCGGGGGGCCCCTACGAGCAGTACTTC	CASSWGLAGGPYEQYF
TRBD2	TRBV5-1	-	TRBJ2-3	TGCGCCAGCAGCAGAGCGGGATCACGAGATACGCAGTATTTT	CASSRAGSRDTQYF
TRBD2	TRBV7-2	-	TRBJ2-3	TGTGCCAGCAATTTAGCGGGAGGTAATCCAGATACGCAGTATTTT	CASNLAGGNPDTQYF
TRBD2	TRBV4-2	-	TRBJ2-5	TGTGCCAGCAGCCAAGAGGGCGGGGGGATGGAGACCCAGTACTTC	CASSQEGGGMETQYF
-	TRBV7-9	-	TRBJ2-7	TGTGCCAGCAGCTTAGGGTCGGCAGGGGTAGGGGAGCAGTACTTC	CASSLGSAGVGEQYF
-	TRBV7-2	-	TRBJ1-3	TGTGCCAGCAGCATCCGCCGGGAATCCGGAAACACCATATATTTT	CASSIRRESGNTIYF
-	TRBV13	-	TRBJ2-5	TGTGCCAGCAGCTTCTTGGTGGGGGGCCAAGAGACCCAGTACTTC	CASSFLVGGQETQYF
-	TRBV5-1	few	TRBJ1-2	TGCGCCAGCAGCGATAGCATCGGACAGAGCTATGGCTACACCTTC	CASSDSIGQSYGYTF
TRBD1	TRBV4-2	-	TRBJ2-5	TGTGCCAGCAGCCAAGACAGGGGGCGTAGCCGGACCCAGTACTTC	CASSQDRGRSRTQYF